This T cell receptor beta chain was obtained from a study of high-grade serous ovarian cancer treatment subgroups. Study in general: Each sample yielded on average about 7,000 unique TCR beta rearrangements from more than 13,000 reads. Broader study findings: CDR1 and CDR2 were left unanalyzed; analyses focused on CDR3. Repertoire similarity ranged about 0.1 to 0.79 between tumors of one patient. Bulk tumor TCR sequencing gave no spatial information.

Tumor samples were obtained before definitive surgery or chemotherapy. Turning to this clone: Its antigen is not known.

Sequenced by immunoSEQ multiplex PCR; TCRdb stores in-frame clones only, minus some. The sample has more than 4,000 clones, about four fifths seen once. The CDR3 is 14 residues long. V lost 6 bases to trimming and J lost 9 bases; unmatched junction nucleotides: 11. The germline CDR1 and CDR2 sequences are MNHEY and SMNVEV (reference sequence). The V and J genes are TRBV27 and TRBJ2-4, with 7 positions matching TRBD1. Sequenced sample: tumor tissue. This receptor was obtained from a human donor with high-grade serous ovarian cancer. The chain's CDR3 is CASSRGGGLGIQYF. CDR3 in DNA: TGTGCCAGCAGCCGAGGGGGCGGATTGGGCATTCAGTACTTC.